The entry that follows covers one T cell receptor (beta chain) sequence. Antigen unknown. Naive CD8 cells, CD45RO-negative and positively selected for CCR7, excluded terminally differentiated effector memory CD45RA+ cells. Data came from immunoSEQ multiplex PCR; TCRdb stores just in-frame clones and leaves some out. The table includes 1.5 million to 2.5 million clones, around 96% detected once. Trimming took 3 bases from V and 8 from J, leaving 19 bases between them. The germline CDR1 and CDR2 sequences are MGHRA and YSYEKL. The CDR3 is 15 amino acids. The data were obtained in a study of shared clonotypes between healthy human individuals. Whole-study findings and limits: Approximately 5% of naive CD4 clonotypes were shared across four donors. Although depth was large, rarefaction showed that sequencing of the sorted subsets was incomplete.

The V and J genes are TRBV4-1 and TRBJ1-1; tentative D call: TRBD1 (6 bases). The TCR was taken from a man aged 18 to 35 in good health. Sequenced material: naive CD8+ T cells sorted from blood. The CDR3 protein is CASSQEGPGEVEAFF. As DNA, the CDR3 is TGCGCCAGCAGCCAGGAAGGCCCAGGGGAGGTCGAAGCTTTCTTT.